These 21 T cell receptor beta chains came from one sample sequenced in a study of blood T cell repertoires in COVID-19. The protocol was immunoSEQ multiplex PCR, while the TCRdb copy is restricted to in-frame clones and leaves out a portion. The sample holds almost 400,000 clones; 89% are singletons and the top ten take 1.7%. Source material: PBMCs or T cells enriched from blood (not recorded which). The receptors originated from a woman in her twenties or thirties who had recovered from COVID-19.

V and J are TRBV28 and TRBJ1-2; TRBD1 aligns across 9 bases. The CDR3 runs 16 residues. Per germline, CDR1 MDHEN and CDR2 SYDVKM. With V trimmed by 6 bases and J by 5 bases, 13 bases remained unmatched. This CDR3 reads CASRDDRGTPRYGYTF. CDR3 bases: TGTGCCAGCAGGGACGACAGGGGGACCCCTAGGTATGGCTACACCTTC.

The rearrangement links TRBV18 to TRBJ2-1; the D gene is possibly TRBD1 (5 bases). V lost 2 bases to trimming and J lost 4 bases, with 15 bases between them. Germline-derived CDR1 and CDR2 are KGHSH and LQKENI. The CDR3 has 16 amino acids. DNA for the CDR3: TGTGCCAGCTCACCATTGCAGGGAAAGACATACAATGAGCAGTTCTTC. Its translation: CASSPLQGKTYNEQFF.

This chain links TRBV29-1 with TRBJ2-1; weak D call: TRBD1 (5 bases). CDR1 and CDR2 from the germline V gene are SQVTM and ANQGSEA. V gave up 6 bases and J gave up 8 bases, with 11 bases separating them. The CDR3 totals 11 residues. CDR3 nucleotides: TGCAGCGTAGCCAGGGATCATGAGCAGTTCTTC. It translates to CSVARDHEQFF.

The J gene is TRBJ1-1, the V gene TRBV11-2; D is ambiguous. The CDR3 extends over 13 amino acids. Germline V gene lookup returns CDR1 SGHAT and CDR2 FQNNGV. V shed 1 base and J shed 0 bases, with 3 bases lying between them. The CDR3 nucleotides read TGTGCCAGCAGCTTAGTAATGAACACTGAAGCTTTCTTT. It specifies CASSLVMNTEAFF.

The chain links TRBV6-5 to TRBJ1-1; 12 nucleotides line up with TRBD1. The CDR3 is 15 amino acids. The trim removed 5 bases at V and 5 bases at J, leaving 6 bases unmatched. Germline assignment: CDR1 MNHEY and CDR2 SVGAGI. CDR3 sequence: CASSTGTGGYTEAFF. Written as DNA, the CDR3 is TGTGCCAGCAGTACCGGGACAGGGGGCTATACTGAAGCTTTCTTT.

This clone was detected only a few times. Other DNA sequences within the sample encode an identical CDR3. The rearrangement links TRBV6-5 to TRBJ2-2; TRBD1 agrees at 7 bases. Per germline, CDR1 MNHEY and CDR2 SVGAGI. The CDR3 sequence is 15 residues long. V lost 6 bases to trimming and J lost 0 bases; unmatched junction nucleotides: 4. This CDR3 reads CASRSGTANTGELFF. DNA of the CDR3: TGTGCCAGCAGGTCCGGGACAGCGAACACCGGGGAGCTGTTTTTT.

The chain has TRBV6-2 or TRBV6-3 and TRBJ1-1, with D tentatively TRBD1 (5 bases). Trimming took 2 bases from V and 5 from J, leaving 15 bases between them. CDR1 is MNHEY and CDR2 is SVGEGT in the germline V gene. The CDR3 runs to 15 residues. For the CDR3, the DNA is TGTGCCAGCAGTTACGGGGTCAGGGCGAGGACTGAAGCTTTCTTT. It yields the protein CASSYGVRARTEAFF.

This clone was picked up a small number of times. The rearrangement uses TRBV7-9 and TRBJ2-7; TRBD1 aligns across 8 bases. The V gene's germline CDR1 is SEHNR and CDR2 FQNEAQ (reference sequence). The CDR3 totals 15 residues. The trim removed 4 bases at V and 5 bases at J, leaving 10 bases unmatched. CDR3 sequence reads: CASSSRDRRINEQYF. CDR3 coding DNA: TGTGCCAGCAGCTCTCGGGACAGGCGTATCAACGAGCAGTACTTC.

The rearrangement links TRBV2 to TRBJ1-5; D unresolved. CDR1 SNHLY and CDR2 FYNNEI come from the germline V gene. The V gene lost 4 bases and the J gene lost 0 bases, with 10 bases spanning the gap. CDR3 length equals 15 residues. In DNA form, the CDR3 reads TGTGCCAGCAGTGGGCCGGGGTCTAGCAATCAGCCCCAGCATTTT. Translation: CASSGPGSSNQPQHF. The entire variable domain, with the rest obtained from reference TRBV2 and TRBJ1-5, is as follows: EPEVTQTPSHQVTQMGQEVILRCVPISNHLYFYWYRQILGQKVEFLVSFYNNEISEKSEIFDDQFSVERPDGSNFTLKIRSTKLEDSAMYFCASSGPGSSNQPQHFGDGTRLSIL.

This clone was picked up a small number of times. CDR3 protein: CASRYESYEQYF. The CDR3, as DNA: TGCGCCAGCAGGTACGAGTCCTACGAGCAGTACTTC. J is TRBJ2-7 and V is TRBV5-1; unclear D gene. Looked up from germline, CDR1 is SGHRS and CDR2 is YFSETQ. Trimming stripped 5 bases from V and 1 base from J, with 7 bases between. This CDR3 has 12 amino acids. Filled out from reference TRBV5-1 and TRBJ2-7, the complete variable domain reads KAGVTQTPRYLIKTRGQQVTLSCSPISGHRSVSWYQQTPGQGLQFLFEYFSETQRNKGNFPGRFSGRQFSNSRSEMNVSTLELGDSALYLCASRYESYEQYFGPGTRLTVT.

The chain employs TRBV15 and TRBJ1-4, with 8 positions matching TRBD1. Germline V gene data show CDR1 as LNHNV and CDR2 as YYDKDF (reference sequence). The ends lost 4 bases at V and 7 bases at J; junction bases unmatched: 8. CDR3 length equals 15 residues. The CDR3: CATSTHRGGSEKLFF. CDR3 in DNA: TGTGCCACCAGCACCCACAGGGGGGGGAGTGAAAAACTGTTTTTT.

The chain carries TRBV12-3 or TRBV12-4 and TRBJ1-1; a possible D gene is TRBD1 (5 bases). The CDR3 totals 13 residues. V dropped 4 bases and J dropped 2 bases, with 8 bases sitting between them. CDR3 loop: CASSSQGNTEAFF. CDR3 DNA: TGTGCCAGCAGTTCCCAGGGAAACACTGAAGCTTTCTTT.

The chain links TRBV24-1 to TRBJ2-7; TRBD2 agrees at 12 bases. CDR1 and CDR2 (germline): KGHDR, SFDVKD. This CDR3 comprises 15 residues. The V segment lost 4 bases and the J segment 2 bases; nucleotides outside the gene matches: 2. CDR3 in DNA: TGTGCCACCAGTGACAGGACTAGCGGGACCTACGAGCAGTACTTC. Protein sequence: CATSDRTSGTYEQYF.

The CDR3 DNA follows: TGCGCCAGCAGCCAAGGCGTAGCGGCTAGCGGGTACCAAGAGACCCAGTACTTC. It encodes CASSQGVAASGYQETQYF. The genes are TRBV4-1 and TRBJ2-5, with 8 bases fitting TRBD2. The germline V gene encodes CDR1 MGHRA and CDR2 YSYEKL. CDR3 length: 18 amino acids. Trimming removed 1 base from V and 0 bases from J; junction bases left unmatched: 10.

The CDR3 DNA is TGTGCCAGCAGTGATACAGGACAGGGTAAGAACGAGCAGTACTTC. Protein sequence: CASSDTGQGKNEQYF. This chain uses TRBV6-1 with TRBJ2-7, with 8 nucleotides matching TRBD1. This CDR3 spans 15 amino acids. Germline trimming cut 3 bases from V and 5 bases from J; bases unmatched to any gene: 9. CDR1 and CDR2 from the germline V gene are MNHNS and SASEGT.

This sequence joins TRBV10-3 and TRBJ2-3, with 11 bases identical to TRBD2. The junction had 4 bases not matched to a gene; V was cut back by 2 bases and J by 0 bases. The CDR3 is made up of 17 amino acids. Germline CDR1 ENHRY, CDR2 SYGVKD. The CDR3 DNA reads as TGTGCCATCAGTGAGCTGGGACTAGCGGAGAGCACAGATACGCAGTATTTT. Protein: CAISELGLAESTDTQYF.

The chain has TRBV28 and TRBJ2-7; D is undetermined. Trimming left V 1 base short and J 7 bases short, with 17 bases between. The CDR3 has 15 residues. In germline, CDR1 is MDHEN, CDR2 SYDVKM. DNA for the CDR3: TGTGCCAGCAGTTTATATCCCGCTAGAGACGGGGAGCAGTACTTC. This encodes CASSLYPARDGEQYF.

The chain links TRBV19 to TRBJ2-1; 7 bases agree with TRBD1. This CDR3 is built from 11 residues. J lost 7 bases, V lost 10 bases, and 4 bases had no gene match. Germline-derived CDR1 and CDR2 are LNHDA and SQIVND (reference sequence). The CDR3 coding sequence is TGTGCCACCTCAGGGGGTAATGAGCAGTTCTTC. It is translated as CATSGGNEQFF.

The chain is built from TRBV3-1 (or the pseudogene TRBV3-2) and TRBJ2-7; 10 bases agree with TRBD2. V shed 0 bases, J shed 4 bases, and the junction held 12 bases outside the gene matches. Germline assignment: CDR1 LGHDT and CDR2 YNNKEL (reference sequence). There are 18 residues in the CDR3. The CDR3 nucleotides are TGTGCCAGCAGCCAAGAGTCGAGCGGGAGGGCCCGGCGATACGAGCAGTACTTC. This codes for CASSQESSGRARRYEQYF.

The chain links TRBV7-9 to TRBJ2-5, with 7 bases aligning to TRBD2. The germline V gene has CDR1 SEHNR and CDR2 FQNEAQ (reference sequence). The CDR3 loop spans 14 amino acids. V was clipped by 4 bases and J by 3 bases; unmatched bases: 5. The CDR3 here is CASSSLAGEETQYF. CDR3 coding DNA: TGTGCCAGCAGCTCTCTCGCGGGAGAAGAGACCCAGTACTTC.

This clone was observed once. The rearrangement joins TRBV5-4 to TRBJ2-7; D might be TRBD2 (5 bases). CDR3 size: 13 residues. Trimming stripped 2 bases from V and 4 bases from J, with 10 bases between. The germline CDR1 and CDR2 sequences are SGHNT and YYREEE (reference sequence). The CDR3 sequence: CASSFGGGYEQYF. DNA of the CDR3: TGTGCCAGCAGCTTTGGTGGAGGATACGAGCAGTACTTC. The full variable domain, rest sourced from reference TRBV5-4 and TRBJ2-7, is ETGVTQSPTHLIKTRGQQVTLRCSSQSGHNTVSWYQQALGQGPQFIFQYYREEENGRGNFPPRFSGLQFPNYSSELNVNALELDDSALYLCASSFGGGYEQYFGPGTRLTVT.